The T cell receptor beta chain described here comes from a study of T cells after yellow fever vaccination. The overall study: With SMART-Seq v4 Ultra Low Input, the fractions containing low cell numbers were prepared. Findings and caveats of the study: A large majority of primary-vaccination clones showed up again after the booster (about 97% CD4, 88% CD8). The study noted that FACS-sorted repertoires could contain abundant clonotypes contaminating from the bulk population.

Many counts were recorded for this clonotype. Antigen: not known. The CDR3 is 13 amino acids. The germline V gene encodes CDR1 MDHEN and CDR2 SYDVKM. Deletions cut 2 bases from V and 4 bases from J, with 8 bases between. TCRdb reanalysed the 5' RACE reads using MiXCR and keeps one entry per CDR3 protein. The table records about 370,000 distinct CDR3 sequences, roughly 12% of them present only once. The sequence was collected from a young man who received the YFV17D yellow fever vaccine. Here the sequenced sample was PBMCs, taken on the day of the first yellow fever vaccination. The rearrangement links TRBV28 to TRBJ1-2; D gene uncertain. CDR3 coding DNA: TGTGCCAGCAGTTTAGGGTCAGGCTATGGCTACACCTTC. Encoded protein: CASSLGSGYGYTF.